This T cell receptor beta chain comes out of a study of radiation and T cells in renal cell carcinoma (dated by TCRdb to about 2020). In the study overall: Samples were obtained from a clinical trial, in which 15 Gy stereotactic body radiation therapy was delivered to primary renal cell carcinomas and nephrectomy was performed 4 weeks later. Across all 50 or so samples, several million unique CDR3 nucleotide sequences, encoding about 3,000,000 unique CDR3 amino acid sequences, were identified. In total, 50 to 55 samples underwent TCR beta sequencing: roughly 25 tumors plus 27 peripheral blood samples. The full study reports these points: An increase in top tumor clonotypes in blood was observed from baseline to 2 weeks post-radiation, followed by contraction by 4 weeks, which was taken to suggest transient expansion of tumor-resident clones. Changes in the blood repertoire were not tracked past 4 weeks after treatment. The single-armed trial design could not address effects of radiation dose or scheduling on the TCR repertoire. Because pretreatment tumor biopsies were not available, the study could not determine whether clonotypes were already present within the tumor at baseline.

TCR beta libraries were generated from genomic DNA with the immunoSEQ kit, following the manufacturer's recommendations. For library preparation, a first multiplex PCR was performed with proprietary primers, followed by a second PCR in which unique barcodes were added, and bead cleanups were performed after each round. Each sample batch included a kit-provided positive control reaction and a negative control reaction. The final libraries were assessed on an Agilent 4200 TapeStation D1000 ScreenTape, pooled by volume, and quantified by qPCR. Sequencing ran on an Illumina NextSeq500 with a MidOutput 150-cycle cartridge, using 156 Read1 and 15 Index1 cycles with kit custom primers. The pooled library was loaded at about 1 pM with 20% PhiX control spiked in. Concerning the study's data processing: Vendor-processed data were analyzed in R, and a clonotype was defined as all T cells sharing the same CDR3 nucleotide sequence. For clone abundance analyses, frequencies were normalized to the 10,000 most abundant clones per sample. Before analysis, public T cell clones were removed, and these numbered fewer than six per sample on average. An abundance difference of at least 32-fold between compartments was the criterion for calling clonotypes tumor-enriched or baseline blood-enriched. A beta-binomial differential abundance model was used to identify clonotypes that expanded or contracted between blood time points. Similarity between tumor and blood repertoires was quantified using the Baroni-Urbani and Buser coefficient, and groups were compared with two-tailed Wilcoxon tests in R. TCRdb carries this immuneACCESS record with in-frame sequences only. Its versions omit some clonotypes, under half of them owing to an unresolved V gene in the studies checked, with the rest unexplained. V and J calls and clone size are those listed in that table; D and trimming were worked out from the DNA. The sample contains some 150,000 clones, 87% of them found a single time. The ten largest clones add up to 10% to 15% of the sample.

In regard to this clone: It lacks a known antigen. No base quality information exists; no much larger clone differs at one position.

Per the publication, the time point label means: blood 2 weeks post-SBRT. The sample's treatment or condition label, decoded: 15 Gy SBRT to primary tumor, nephrectomy 4 weeks later. To track tumor-enriched clonotypes, serial peripheral blood was sampled from radiation-treated patients at baseline and at 2 weeks and 4 weeks after SBRT. Every patient's renal cell carcinoma showed clear cell pathology. The QIAamp DNA Blood Mini Kit (Qiagen) was used to prepare genomic DNA for TCR sequencing. Samples were included in the analyses only if all quality control checks were passed. The CDR3 covers 14 residues, taking in both the cysteine and the phenylalanine. Just CDR3 DNA is preserved here, 42 bases in frame from base 1. Trimming at the junction amounts to 0 bases on V and 2 bases on J, and the germline ends lie 8 bases apart. CDR1 SGDLS and CDR2 YYNGEE were looked up in the germline V gene.

The sequence is built from TRBV9 and TRBJ2-5; the D gene identity is not certain. The clonotype originates from a woman aged 45-59 years with renal cell carcinoma. This specimen consisted of blood, obtained from a patient whose treatment included radiotherapy and nephrectomy. The nucleotide sequence is TGTGCCAGCAGCGTAGCTCAAGCGCAAGAGACCCAGTACTTC. Translated, this gives CASSVAQAQETQYF.